The present entry profiles one T cell receptor (beta chain) with its context. Its target is unknown. The data derive from a study of T cell repertoires in cytomegalovirus infection. As for the study in general: Peptides in the study included HLA-C-restricted and HLA-B-restricted CMV epitopes. It can be stated that public TCR beta signatures indicated CMV infection as well as a matching HLA type.

CDR1 is SGHNT and CDR2 is YENEEA in the germline V gene. This CDR3 comprises 16 residues. V lost 5 bases and J lost 6; bases outside the gene matches: 9. TCRdb independently ran MiXCR on the reads; one entry per CDR3 protein. The table lists approximately 470,000 distinct CDR3 sequences, under 45% of them singletons, with about 45% in the top ten. This clonotype originated in a human donor in good health (CMV status not recorded). Some clones in this sample may be carry-over from other donors' samples. This rearrangement joins TRBV11-3 to TRBJ2-3; 12 nucleotides match TRBD2. The specimen comprised cultured PBMCs, sampled from culture after CMV antigen stimulation. In DNA, the CDR3 is TGTGCCAGCAGCCTGACGACTAGCGGGGGTTCGGATACGCAGTATTTT. Its protein is CASSLTTSGGSDTQYF.